This TCR beta chain was sequenced during a study of T-cell reconstitution after alpha-beta-depleted transplantation in children. It was with unique molecular identifiers that the TCRbeta library was prepared. TCRdb re-derived calls from the PCR reads in MiXCR, one entry per CDR3 protein. The table records more than 200,000 distinct CDR3 sequences, roughly 24% of them present only once. V was clipped by 0 bases and J by 3 bases, with 9 bases between them. The CDR3 length is 13 residues. In germline, CDR1 is DFQATT, CDR2 SNEGSKA (reference sequence). This clonotype showed up just a few times. The antigen remains unidentified. Study-level findings and limits: Diversity of TCRbeta at day 60 was high in some patients, arising from surviving recipient T cells and thymic progenitors. From newly produced T cells came most of the T-cell counts and diversity one year after transplant.

The chain links TRBV20-1 to TRBJ2-7; D gene unclear. Sequences were derived from PBMCs, sampled before TCRalphabeta/CD19-depleted stem cell transplant. This TCR was sampled from a girl aged 2-10 years with Fanconi anemia, due to receive a stem cell transplant. As DNA, the CDR3 is TGCAGTGCTAGAGATCACACATACTACGAGCAGTACTTC. This translates into CSARDHTYYEQYF.